This is a list of T cell receptor beta chains from one sample in a study of CD8+ T cells in alopecia areata. Using immunoSEQ multiplex PCR, the repertoire was profiled, and TCRdb retains in-frame clones only, with some absent. The sample includes some 150,000 clones, approximately 85% seen only once; the top ten take approximately 25%. Sample: CD8+ T cells sorted from blood, taken at week 4, from a patient treated with tofacitinib. The receptors derive from a human donor with alopecia areata. Each CDR3 is given with its conserved first and last residue. The D gene is left open where the match is weak. For some rows the clone size is stated as once, few or many, or as a class when expanded; others skip it.

v_gene	len	abundance	j_gene	d_gene	CDR3aa	CDR3nt
TRBV29-1	14	-	TRBJ2-1	TRBD2	CSVPKRESYNEQFF	TGCAGCGTCCCAAAGCGGGAGTCCTACAATGAGCAGTTCTTC
TRBV7-9	15	-	TRBJ2-2	-	CASSPQSANTGELFF	TGTGCCAGCAGCCCACAGTCCGCGAACACCGGGGAGCTGTTTTTT
TRBV6-1	13	once	TRBJ2-7	TRBD2	CASSDLAGYEQYF	TGTGCCAGCAGTGACCTAGCGGGCTACGAGCAGTACTTC
TRBV2	14	-	TRBJ1-2	-	CASSEEGWRYGYTF	TGTGCCAGCAGTGAAGAAGGGTGGAGATATGGCTACACCTTC
TRBV27	14	-	TRBJ2-7	-	CASSPQAGSYEQYF	TGTGCCAGCAGTCCCCAAGCAGGATCCTACGAGCAGTACTTC
TRBV29-1	10	-	TRBJ2-1	-	CSVVGNQQFF	TGCAGCGTTGTTGGTAATCAGCAGTTCTTC
TRBV13	15	-	TRBJ1-6	-	CASTTLGEFDSPLHF	TGTGCCAGCACTACCCTAGGGGAGTTCGATTCACCCCTCCACTTT
TRBV27	14	-	TRBJ1-1	-	CASSYGRVSTEAFF	TGTGCCAGCAGTTACGGCAGGGTCTCCACTGAAGCTTTCTTT
TRBV9	14	once	TRBJ2-7	TRBD2	CASSVGGGAYEQYF	TGTGCCAGCAGCGTTGGCGGGGGGGCCTACGAGCAGTACTTC
TRBV6-1	14	-	TRBJ1-5	-	CASSEIGSNQPQHF	TGTGCCAGCAGTGAGATCGGCAGCAATCAGCCCCAGCATTTT
TRBV4-1	15	-	TRBJ1-5	-	CASSSGPYSNQPQHF	TGCGCCAGCAGCTCGGGACCGTATAGCAATCAGCCCCAGCATTTT
TRBV27	14	once	TRBJ1-1	-	CASSLSSGNTEAFF	TGTGCCAGCAGTTTATCCTCCGGGAACACTGAAGCTTTCTTT
TRBV29-1	12	few	TRBJ2-2	TRBD2	CSVAGGTGELFF	TGCAGCGTTGCGGGGGGGACCGGGGAGCTGTTTTTT
TRBV6-6	12	-	TRBJ2-7	-	CASSKDVLEQYF	TGTGCCAGCAGCAAGGACGTCCTCGAGCAGTACTTC
TRBV4-3	19	-	TRBJ2-7	-	CASSQDVPGSRRSSYEQYF	TGCGCCAGCAGCCAAGATGTCCCGGGTTCCCGACGGAGCTCCTACGAGCAGTACTTC
TRBV10-3	13	-	TRBJ2-7	TRBD1	CATDGQGAYEQYF	TGTGCCACGGACGGACAGGGGGCTTACGAGCAGTACTTC
TRBV4-1	16	-	TRBJ2-3	-	CASSQYGGPSTDTQYF	TGCGCCAGCAGCCAGTACGGGGGGCCTAGCACAGATACGCAGTATTTT
TRBV6-5	15	once	TRBJ2-5	-	CASSYTGARQETQYF	TGTGCCAGCAGTTATACGGGAGCGAGACAAGAGACCCAGTACTTC
TRBV29-1	10	-	TRBJ1-1	-	CSGHNGEAFF	TGCAGCGGACATAACGGAGAAGCTTTCTTT
TRBV30	12	-	TRBJ2-1	-	CAWSVGYNEQFF	TGTGCCTGGAGTGTGGGGTACAATGAGCAGTTCTTC
TRBV29-1	11	-	TRBJ1-1	-	CSVAPNTEAFF	TGCAGCGTTGCCCCGAACACTGAAGCTTTCTTT
TRBV29-1	13	-	TRBJ2-7	TRBD1	CSVGTGTLSEQYF	TGCAGCGTTGGGACAGGGACCTTATCCGAGCAGTACTTC